Shown below are 2 T cell receptor beta chains from a single sample sequenced in a study of glioma-infiltrating T cells after dendritic cell vaccination. Only in-frame clones appear in the TCRdb table, and some are missing; sequencing was by immunoSEQ multiplex PCR. The table lists approximately 85,000 clones, 85% of them singletons. Described time point: after dendritic cell vaccination, including at tumor progression/relapse. Sequences were derived from blood, sampled after dendritic cell vaccination. Receptor source: a human donor with glioblastoma.

This clone was seen only a few times. V and J are TRBV28 and TRBJ1-1; maybe TRBD1 (6 bases). Per the germline V gene, CDR1 is MDHEN and CDR2 is SYDVKM. CDR3 length equals 15 residues. Trimming stripped 5 bases from V and 3 bases from J, with 16 bases between. The CDR3 nucleotides are TGTGCCAGCAGTGGGGGGGGAGGGGGATACACTGAAGCTTTCTTT. Protein sequence: CASSGGGGGYTEAFF.

This clone was seen a single time. The chain combines TRBV28 with TRBJ1-1; 9 bases line up with TRBD1. This CDR3 spans 15 amino acids. The germline V gene has CDR1 MDHEN and CDR2 SYDVKM. V shed 4 bases and J 6 bases; nucleotides not matched to a gene: 9. Written as DNA, the CDR3 is TGTGCCAGCAGTTCAAACAGGGGGCGTCTGGCTGAAGCTTTCTTT. Translating gives CASSSNRGRLAEAFF. The complete variable domain, with remaining parts taken from reference TRBV28 and TRBJ1-1, reads DVKVTQSSRYLVKRTGEKVFLECVQDMDHENMFWYRQDPGLGLRLIYFSYDVKMKEKGDIPEGYSVSREKKERFSLILESASTNQTSMYLCASSSNRGRLAEAFFGQGTRLTVV.